This T cell receptor (beta chain) was sequenced for a study of blood T cell repertoires in COVID-19. About the study: Donors in the United States, Italy and Spain gave samples during acute or convalescent COVID-19.

The table came from immunoSEQ multiplex PCR; TCRdb's copy has only in-frame clones and leaves some out. The sample contains 110,000 to 150,000 clones, 75% to 85% of which appear only once. The CDR3 length is 11 residues. With 5 bases removed from V and 5 bases from J, the gap between germline ends came to 7 bases. The receptor was isolated from a man in his forties or fifties with acute or convalescent COVID-19. Sequencing was carried out using peripheral blood. The chain recombines TRBV12-3 or TRBV12-4 with TRBJ2-7; no clear D gene. The CDR3 coding sequence is TGTGCCAGCAGTCCTGACAACGAGCAGTACTTC. Translation gives CASSPDNEQYF.